A selection of T cell receptor beta chains follows, all from one sample in a study of CD8+ T cells in alopecia areata. Method: immunoSEQ multiplex PCR; TCRdb's copy keeps in-frame clones and lacks some. The table lists around 200,000 clones, about 60% of them singletons. Sequencing used CD8+ T cells sorted from blood, obtained at week 24, from a patient treated with tofacitinib. Receptor source: a human donor with alopecia areata. Each CDR3 is given with its conserved first and last residue. A D gene is named only where the DNA matches it firmly. Part of the rows lack a size; the others show once, few, many or a class for expanded clones.

abundance	v_gene	j_gene	d_gene	CDR3nt	CDR3aa
NA	TRBV30	TRBJ1-2	TRBD1	TGTGCCTGGCAGGGACAGGCTTATGGCTACACCTTC	CAWQGQAYGYTF
NA	TRBV4-1	TRBJ1-4	NA	TGCGCCAGCAGCCAGACGACAGCAACTAATGAAAAACTGTTTTTT	CASSQTTATNEKLFF
NA	TRBV7-9	TRBJ2-1	NA	TGTGCCAGCAGCGATAGGGGATCGGCCTCCTACAATGAGCAGTTCTTC	CASSDRGSASYNEQFF
NA	TRBV30	TRBJ2-1	NA	TGTGCCTGGAGTTTTAGTAATGAGCAGTTCTTC	CAWSFSNEQFF
few	TRBV5-6	TRBJ1-1	NA	TGTGCCAGCAGCTTCAGGGCGAACACTGAAGCTTTCTTT	CASSFRANTEAFF
NA	TRBV7-9	TRBJ1-1	TRBD1	TGTGCCAGCAGCTTAACGGGACAGGGGGGAACCACTGAAGCTTTCTTT	CASSLTGQGGTTEAFF
few	TRBV29-1	TRBJ1-2	NA	TGCAGCGTTGAAGCTGATGGCTACACCTTC	CSVEADGYTF
few	TRBV5-1	TRBJ2-7	NA	TGCGCCAGCAGCTCCAGGGGCGTGGACGAGCAGTACTTC	CASSSRGVDEQYF
NA	TRBV29-1	TRBJ2-7	NA	TGCAGCGTTGAGGAGGGGAGCTACGAGCAGTACTTC	CSVEEGSYEQYF
few	TRBV11-2	TRBJ1-1	NA	TGTGCCAGCAGCCAAGAGTTGGGTACTGAAGCTTTCTTT	CASSQELGTEAFF
once	TRBV13	TRBJ1-1	NA	TGTGCCAGCAGCCAACAGGGAAACACTGAAGCTTTCTTT	CASSQQGNTEAFF
NA	TRBV11-2	TRBJ2-1	NA	TGTGCCAGCAGCTTCGACGCAGGGGAGCAGTTCTTC	CASSFDAGEQFF
NA	TRBV9	TRBJ2-5	NA	TGTGCCAGCAGCGTAAGCCTCAGGGGAGAGACCCAGTACTTC	CASSVSLRGETQYF
NA	TRBV27	TRBJ2-2	TRBD2	TGTGCCAGCAGTTTGACGGACACTAGCGGGGGGAAGAACACCGGGGAGCTGTTTTTT	CASSLTDTSGGKNTGELFF
few	TRBV27	TRBJ1-2	NA	TGTGCCAGCAGTTTGTACCTTAACTATGGCTACACCTTC	CASSLYLNYGYTF
medium-sized	TRBV6-5	TRBJ2-1	TRBD2	TGTGCCAGCGGGCTAGCGGGGTGGAATGAGCAGTTCTTC	CASGLAGWNEQFF
NA	TRBV13	TRBJ2-2	TRBD2	TGTGCCAGCAGCTCGGCACGATCTAGCGGGACGAACACCGGGGAGCTGTTTTTT	CASSSARSSGTNTGELFF
NA	TRBV27	TRBJ2-2	TRBD2	TGTGCCAGCAGCCCCCGTAGCGGGGCGGCCCAATCTTACTACACCGGGGAGCTGTTTTTT	CASSPRSGAAQSYYTGELFF
NA	TRBV5-6	TRBJ1-6	NA	TGTGCAAGCAGCTTATCGGGTAATTCACCCCTCCACTTT	CASSLSGNSPLHF
NA	TRBV6-5	TRBJ2-7	NA	TGTGCCACCTTAACAGCACAGGGAGAGGCCTACGAGCAGTACTTC	CATLTAQGEAYEQYF
NA	TRBV30	TRBJ1-4	TRBD1	TGTGCCTGGAGTACAGGACAGGGAGCAACTAATGAAAAACTGTTTTTT	CAWSTGQGATNEKLFF
NA	TRBV20-1	TRBJ2-1	NA	TGCAGTGCGTTCTGTGAGCAGTTCTTC	CSAFCEQFF
NA	TRBV5-4	TRBJ1-6	NA	TGTGCCAGCAGCTCCCCCGATGTAATAAGTTCACCCCTCCACTTT	CASSSPDVISSPLHF
NA	TRBV2	TRBJ2-5	NA	TGTGCCAGCAGTGAAGATCTACCGGGGACCCAAGAGACCCAGTACTTC	CASSEDLPGTQETQYF
once	TRBV13	TRBJ1-1	NA	TGTGCCAGCAGCTACCGACACGAAATGAACACTGAAGCTTTCTTT	CASSYRHEMNTEAFF
few	TRBV5-6	TRBJ1-5	NA	TGTGCCAGCAGCCGTGGTTCTTGGGAGCCCCAGCATTTT	CASSRGSWEPQHF
NA	TRBV7-9	TRBJ2-3	TRBD1	TGTGCCAGCAGCGACGGACAGGTTATCACAGATACGCAGTATTTT	CASSDGQVITDTQYF
once	TRBV30	TRBJ2-3	TRBD1	TGTGCCTCCGGACAGGGGCACACAGATACGCAGTATTTT	CASGQGHTDTQYF
NA	TRBV15	TRBJ1-1	NA	TGTGCCACTACGGACGGGGACTTGAACACTGAAGCTTTCTTT	CATTDGDLNTEAFF
few	TRBV7-2	TRBJ2-7	TRBD2	TGTGCCAGCAGCCGGGGGGTTGCCGACGAGCAGTACTTC	CASSRGVADEQYF
few	TRBV2	TRBJ1-5	NA	TGTGCCAGCAGTTGGGGGACTGAGAATCAGCCCCAGCATTTT	CASSWGTENQPQHF
few	TRBV4-1	TRBJ1-6	NA	TGCGCCAGCAGCCCCTCCGTTATGGCCTATAATTCACCCCTCCACTTT	CASSPSVMAYNSPLHF
NA	TRBV5-1	TRBJ2-7	NA	TGCGCCAGCAGCACCCGGGGCACCGCCGACGCCGAGCAGTACTTC	CASSTRGTADAEQYF
few	TRBV7-9	TRBJ2-7	NA	TGTGCCAGCAGCTTAGGCAGGGGCCGAAGCTCCTACGAGCAGTACTTC	CASSLGRGRSSYEQYF
NA	TRBV6-5	TRBJ1-1	NA	TGTGCCAGCAGCTCACCCTCGGACGGGAACACTGAAGCTTTCTTT	CASSSPSDGNTEAFF
NA	TRBV4-2	TRBJ2-5	NA	TGTGCCAGCAGCCAAGATAGGGGGGGTTGGGAGACCCAGTACTTC	CASSQDRGGWETQYF
NA	TRBV27	TRBJ1-1	NA	TGTGCCAGCAGTTTATATACAACGAACACTGAAGCTTTCTTT	CASSLYTTNTEAFF
NA	TRBV13	TRBJ2-3	TRBD2	TGTGCCAGCAGCCAACCGACTAGCGGGGGAAGCGATACGCAGTATTTT	CASSQPTSGGSDTQYF
once	TRBV30	TRBJ2-7	TRBD1	TGTGCCTGGAGTGTGGGGCAGGGGGTCAACGAGCAGTACTTC	CAWSVGQGVNEQYF
few	TRBV10-3	TRBJ2-7	NA	TGTGCCATCAACCCCGGACAACACTACGAGCAGTACTTC	CAINPGQHYEQYF
once	TRBV27	TRBJ2-1	TRBD2	TGTGCCAGCAGTTTATCGTCCGGACTAGCGGAATACTCCTACAATGAGCAGTTCTTC	CASSLSSGLAEYSYNEQFF
once	TRBV20-1	TRBJ1-2	NA	TGCAGTGCTAGATTGGGTAATGGCTACACCTTC	CSARLGNGYTF
NA	TRBV5-6	TRBJ2-1	NA	TGTGCCAGCAGCGCAGACAACAATGAGCAGTTCTTC	CASSADNNEQFF
NA	TRBV15	TRBJ2-7	NA	TGTGCCACCAGCAGAGATCACTACGAGCAGTACTTC	CATSRDHYEQYF
NA	TRBV7-9	TRBJ2-1	NA	TGTGCCAGCAGCTCCCAGGGAGCCTACAATGAGCAGTTCTTC	CASSSQGAYNEQFF
NA	TRBV29-1	TRBJ2-7	NA	TGCAGCGTCCAGACAGGGGAGGGGGGTAGCTCCTACGAGCAGTACTTC	CSVQTGEGGSSYEQYF